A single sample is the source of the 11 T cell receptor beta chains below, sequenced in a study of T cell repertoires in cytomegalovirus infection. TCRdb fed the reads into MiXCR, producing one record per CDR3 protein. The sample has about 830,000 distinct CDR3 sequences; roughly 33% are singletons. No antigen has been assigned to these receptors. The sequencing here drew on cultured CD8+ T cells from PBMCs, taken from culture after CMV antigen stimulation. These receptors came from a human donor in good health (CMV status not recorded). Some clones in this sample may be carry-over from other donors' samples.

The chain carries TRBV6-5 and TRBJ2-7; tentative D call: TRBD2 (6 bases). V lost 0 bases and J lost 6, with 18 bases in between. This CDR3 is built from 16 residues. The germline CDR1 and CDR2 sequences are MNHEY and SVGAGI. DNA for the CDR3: TGTGCCAGCAGTTACTCGATGGGGAGGCTAGATACCGAGCAGTACTTC. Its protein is CASSYSMGRLDTEQYF.

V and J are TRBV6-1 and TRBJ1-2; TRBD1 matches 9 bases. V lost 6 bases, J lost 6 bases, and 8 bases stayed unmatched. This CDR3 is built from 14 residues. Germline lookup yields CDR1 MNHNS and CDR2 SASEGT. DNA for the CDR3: TGTGCCAGCAGGAAATGGACAGGGGCAGATGGCTACACCTTC. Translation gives CASRKWTGADGYTF.

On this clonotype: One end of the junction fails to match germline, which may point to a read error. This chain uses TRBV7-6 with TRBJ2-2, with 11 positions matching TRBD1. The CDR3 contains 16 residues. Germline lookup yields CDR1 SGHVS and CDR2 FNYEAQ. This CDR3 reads CARSFRTGGRTGELFF. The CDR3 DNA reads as TGTGCCAGGAGCTTCAGGACAGGGGGCAGGACCGGGGAGCTGTTTTTT. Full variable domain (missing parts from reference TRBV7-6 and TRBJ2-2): GAGVSQSPRYKVTKRGQDVALRCDPISGHVSLYWYRQALGQGPEFLTYFNYEAQQDKSGLPNDRFSAERPEGSISTLTIQRTEQRDSAMYRCARSFRTGGRTGELFFGEGSRLTVL.

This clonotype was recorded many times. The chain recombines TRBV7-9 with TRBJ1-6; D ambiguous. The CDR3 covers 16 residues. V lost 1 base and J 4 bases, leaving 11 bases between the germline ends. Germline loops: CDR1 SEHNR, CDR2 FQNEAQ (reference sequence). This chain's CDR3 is CASSLERASYNSPLHF. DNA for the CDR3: TGTGCCAGCAGCTTAGAAAGGGCGTCTTATAATTCACCCCTCCACTTT. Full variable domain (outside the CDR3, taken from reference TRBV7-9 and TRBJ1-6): DTGVSQNPRHKITKRGQNVTFRCDPISEHNRLYWYRQTLGQGPEFLTYFQNEAQLEKSRLLSDRFSAERPKGSFSTLEIQRTEQGDSAMYLCASSLERASYNSPLHFGNGTRLTVT.

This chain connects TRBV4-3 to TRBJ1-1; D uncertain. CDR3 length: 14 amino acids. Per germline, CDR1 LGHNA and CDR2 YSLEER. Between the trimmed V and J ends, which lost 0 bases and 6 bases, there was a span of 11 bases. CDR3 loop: CASSQDTGRAEAFF. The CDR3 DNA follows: TGCGCCAGCAGCCAAGATACGGGAAGGGCTGAAGCTTTCTTT.

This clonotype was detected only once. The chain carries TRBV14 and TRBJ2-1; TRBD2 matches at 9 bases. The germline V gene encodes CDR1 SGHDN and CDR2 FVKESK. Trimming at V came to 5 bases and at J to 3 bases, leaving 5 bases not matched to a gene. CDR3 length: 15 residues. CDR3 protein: CASSWGRGGYNEQFF. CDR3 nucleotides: TGTGCCAGCAGCTGGGGGCGGGGGGGCTACAATGAGCAGTTCTTC.

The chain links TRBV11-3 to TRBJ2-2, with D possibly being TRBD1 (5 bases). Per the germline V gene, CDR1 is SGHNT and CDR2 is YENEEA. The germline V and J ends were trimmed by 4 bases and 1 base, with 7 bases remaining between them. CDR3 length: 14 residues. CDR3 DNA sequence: TGTGCCAGCAGCTCACAGGAGAACACCGGGGAGCTGTTTTTT. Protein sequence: CASSSQENTGELFF.

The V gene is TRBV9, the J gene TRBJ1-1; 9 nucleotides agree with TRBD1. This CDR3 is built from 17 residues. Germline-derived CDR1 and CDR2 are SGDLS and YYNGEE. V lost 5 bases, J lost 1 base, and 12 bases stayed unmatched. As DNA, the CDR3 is TGTGCCAGCAGTAGGGATACGTTGGGACAGGGGAACACTGAAGCTTTCTTT. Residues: CASSRDTLGQGNTEAFF. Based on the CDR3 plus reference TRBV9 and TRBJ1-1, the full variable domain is DSGVTQTPKHLITATGQRVTLRCSPRSGDLSVYWYQQSLDQGLQFLIQYYNGEERAKGNILERFSAQQFPDLHSELNLSSLELGDSALYFCASSRDTLGQGNTEAFFGQGTRLTVV.

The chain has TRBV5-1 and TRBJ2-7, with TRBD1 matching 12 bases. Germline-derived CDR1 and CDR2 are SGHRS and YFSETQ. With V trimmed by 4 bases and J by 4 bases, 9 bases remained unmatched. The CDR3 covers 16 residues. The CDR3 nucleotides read TGCGCCAGCAGCCCATTACCGGGACAGGGGGCTTACGAGCAGTACTTC. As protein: CASSPLPGQGAYEQYF. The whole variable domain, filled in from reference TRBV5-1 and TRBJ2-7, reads KAGVTQTPRYLIKTRGQQVTLSCSPISGHRSVSWYQQTPGQGLQFLFEYFSETQRNKGNFPGRFSGRQFSNSRSEMNVSTLELGDSALYLCASSPLPGQGAYEQYFGPGTRLTVT.

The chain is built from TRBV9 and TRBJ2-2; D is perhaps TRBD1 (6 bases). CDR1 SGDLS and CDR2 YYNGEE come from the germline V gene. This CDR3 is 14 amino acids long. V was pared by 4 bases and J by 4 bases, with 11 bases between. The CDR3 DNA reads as TGTGCCAGCAGCAACCAGGACAGCACCGGGGAGCTGTTTTTT. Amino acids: CASSNQDSTGELFF.

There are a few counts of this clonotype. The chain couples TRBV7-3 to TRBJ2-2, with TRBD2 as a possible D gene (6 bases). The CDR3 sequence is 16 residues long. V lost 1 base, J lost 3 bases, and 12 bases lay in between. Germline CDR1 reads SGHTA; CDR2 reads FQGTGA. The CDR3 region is CASSLIRRGDTGELFF. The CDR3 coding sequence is TGTGCCAGCAGCTTAATTAGGAGGGGAGACACCGGGGAGCTGTTTTTT.